The clone carrying this T cell receptor beta chain appeared a single time. This sample was taken from a study of blood T cell repertoires in COVID-19. On the study more broadly: Specimens from acute and convalescent COVID-19 originated in the United States, Italy and Spain.

Original handling: Counts of nucleated cells, estimated from reference gene primer amplification, were obtained. Here immunoSEQ multiplex PCR was the method, and the copy in TCRdb shows in-frame clones only, minus some. That table supplies the V and J calls and clone size; D and trimming were determined from the DNA. This sample has some 150,000 clones, with 80% to 90% found just once. V was trimmed by 2 bases and J by 4 bases, leaving 14 bases between them. Germline V gives CDR1 MNHEY, CDR2 SMNVEV (reference sequence). The CDR3 spans 15 residues. The rearrangement links TRBV27 to TRBJ1-2, with D possibly being TRBD1 (6 bases). What was sequenced was peripheral blood. The sequence came from a woman aged 55-69 years with COVID-19, enrolled during active disease. CDR3 protein: CASSLAGDRLYGYTF. DNA of the CDR3: TGTGCCAGCAGTTTAGCCGGCGACAGGCTCTATGGCTACACCTTC.